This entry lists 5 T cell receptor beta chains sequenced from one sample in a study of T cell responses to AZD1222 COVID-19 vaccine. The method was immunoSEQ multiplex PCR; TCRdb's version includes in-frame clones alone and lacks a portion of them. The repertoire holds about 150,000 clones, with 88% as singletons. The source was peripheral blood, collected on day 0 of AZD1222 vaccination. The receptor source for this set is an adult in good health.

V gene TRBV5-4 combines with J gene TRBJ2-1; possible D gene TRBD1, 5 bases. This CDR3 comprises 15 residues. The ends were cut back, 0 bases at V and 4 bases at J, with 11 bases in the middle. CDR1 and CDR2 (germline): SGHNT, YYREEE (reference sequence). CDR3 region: CASSLDSGLYNEQFF. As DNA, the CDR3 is TGTGCCAGCAGCTTGGATTCAGGGCTTTACAATGAGCAGTTCTTC.

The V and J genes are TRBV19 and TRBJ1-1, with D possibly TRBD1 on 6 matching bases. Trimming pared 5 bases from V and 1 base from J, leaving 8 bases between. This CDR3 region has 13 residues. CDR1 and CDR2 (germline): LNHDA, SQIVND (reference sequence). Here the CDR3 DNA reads TGTGCCAGTAGTCTAGGGGGGAACACTGAAGCTTTCTTT. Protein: CASSLGGNTEAFF.

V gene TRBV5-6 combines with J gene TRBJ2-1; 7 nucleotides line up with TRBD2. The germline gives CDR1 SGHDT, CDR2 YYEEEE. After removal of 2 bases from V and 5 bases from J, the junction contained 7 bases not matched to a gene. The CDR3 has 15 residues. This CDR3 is CASSFFGGGNNEQFF. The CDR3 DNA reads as TGTGCCAGCAGCTTCTTCGGGGGAGGGAACAATGAGCAGTTCTTC.

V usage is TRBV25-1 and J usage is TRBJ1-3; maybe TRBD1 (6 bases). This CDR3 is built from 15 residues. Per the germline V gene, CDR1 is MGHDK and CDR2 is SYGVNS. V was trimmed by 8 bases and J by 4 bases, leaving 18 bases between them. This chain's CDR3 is CASGGPGESGNTIYF. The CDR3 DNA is TGTGCCAGCGGGGGGCCCGGGGAGTCCGGAAACACCATATATTTT.

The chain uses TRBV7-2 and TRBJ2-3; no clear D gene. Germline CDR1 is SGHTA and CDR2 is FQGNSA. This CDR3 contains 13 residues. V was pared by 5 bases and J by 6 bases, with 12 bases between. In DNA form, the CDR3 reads TGTGCCAGCAGCGGCACAATGGGGGATACGCAGTATTTT. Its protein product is CASSGTMGDTQYF.